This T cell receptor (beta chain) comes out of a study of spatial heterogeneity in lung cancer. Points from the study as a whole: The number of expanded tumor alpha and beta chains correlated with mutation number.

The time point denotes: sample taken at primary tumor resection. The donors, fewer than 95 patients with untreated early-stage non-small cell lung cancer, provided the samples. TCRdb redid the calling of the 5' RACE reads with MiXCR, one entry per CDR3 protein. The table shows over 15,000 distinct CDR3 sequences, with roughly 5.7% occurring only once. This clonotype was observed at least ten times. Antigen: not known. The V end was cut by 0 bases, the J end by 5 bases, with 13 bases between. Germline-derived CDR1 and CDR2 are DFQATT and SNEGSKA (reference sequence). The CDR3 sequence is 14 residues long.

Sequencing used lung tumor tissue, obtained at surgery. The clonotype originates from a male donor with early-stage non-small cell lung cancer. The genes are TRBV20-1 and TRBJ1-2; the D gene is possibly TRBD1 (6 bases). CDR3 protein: CSARESGAGYGYTF. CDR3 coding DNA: TGCAGTGCTAGAGAGTCAGGGGCAGGGTATGGCTACACCTTC.